One sample yielded the 17 T cell receptor beta chains listed below, sequenced in a study of blood T cell repertoires in COVID-19. Produced via immunoSEQ multiplex PCR; TCRdb's table is partial and in-frame only. The sample lists some 75,000 clones; roughly 91% were seen once. Sequencing input: peripheral blood. These receptors were taken from a man aged 55 to 69 with acute or convalescent COVID-19.

V usage is TRBV27 and J usage is TRBJ2-7; no definite D call. The CDR3 has 13 residues. Germline CDR1 is MNHEY and CDR2 is SMNVEV (reference sequence). V lost 5 bases, J lost 6 bases, and 14 bases lay in between. CDR3 amino acids: CASSPSKFSEQYF. CDR3 nucleotide sequence: TGTGCCAGCAGTCCCTCTAAATTCTCCGAGCAGTACTTC.

CDR3 protein: CASRPRGGHEKLFF. The CDR3 DNA reads as TGTGCAAGTCGCCCCCGGGGTGGTCATGAAAAACTGTTTTTT. The chain carries TRBV12-2 and TRBJ1-4. TRBV12-2 counts as a pseudogene. CDR3 size: 14 residues.

V gene TRBV27 combines with J gene TRBJ2-5; 11 bases line up with TRBD1. Germline-derived CDR1 and CDR2 are MNHEY and SMNVEV (reference sequence). The CDR3 has 15 amino acids. Germline trimming cut 4 bases from V and 5 bases from J; bases unmatched to any gene: 6. The DNA of the CDR3 is TGTGCCAGCAGTTCCCGGACAGGGGGCGAGGAGACCCAGTACTTC. Translation gives CASSSRTGGEETQYF.

The chain couples TRBV4-1 to TRBJ1-4, with TRBD1 identical over 7 bases. This CDR3 comprises 16 residues. J gave up 7 bases and V 0 bases, and 8 bases lay outside the gene matches. Germline V lookup: CDR1 MGHRA, CDR2 YSYEKL. As DNA, the CDR3 is TGCGCCAGCAGCCAAGAGAGGACAGGCTCTTTTGAAAAACTGTTTTTT. Amino acids: CASSQERTGSFEKLFF.

The rearrangement joins TRBV30 to TRBJ1-5; no reliable D call. The germline CDR1 and CDR2 sequences are GTSNPN and SVGIG (reference sequence). V was trimmed by 3 bases and J by 2 bases, leaving 8 bases between them. The CDR3 length is 13 residues. The CDR3 coding sequence is TGTGCCTGGAGCAGGTCTGGCAATCAGCCCCAGCATTTT. Its protein is CAWSRSGNQPQHF. Looking up the rest from reference TRBV30 and TRBJ1-5 gives the full variable domain: SQTIHQWPATLVQPVGSPLSLECTVEGTSNPNLYWYRQAAGRGLQLLFYSVGIGQISSEVPQNLSASRPQDRQFILSSKKLLLSDSGFYLCAWSRSGNQPQHFGDGTRLSIL.

V is TRBV5-5 and J is TRBJ1-1; no clear D. This CDR3 comprises 15 residues. With 0 bases removed from V and 1 base from J, the gap between germline ends came to 10 bases. CDR1 is SGHKS, CDR2 YYEKEE, per germline (reference sequence). The CDR3 nucleotides are TGTGCCAGCAGCTTGGCGGGGAGCTGGAACACTGAAGCTTTCTTT. Translating it yields CASSLAGSWNTEAFF.

CDR3 DNA: TGTGCCAGCAGCGAGGAACCGGGACAGGGGGCTTACGAGCAGTACTTC. Amino acids: CASSEEPGQGAYEQYF. The J gene is TRBJ2-7, the V gene TRBV9; 12 nucleotides line up with TRBD1. With 3 bases clipped from V and 4 bases from J, the junction kept 8 bases outside the gene matches. Germline CDR1 is SGDLS and CDR2 is YYNGEE. The length of the CDR3 is 16 residues.

This clone appeared a few times. V is TRBV7-9 and J is TRBJ2-5, with 9 bases identical to TRBD2. The junction had 2 bases not matched to a gene; V was cut back by 5 bases and J by 4 bases. This CDR3 contains 13 residues. Germline V gene sequence: CDR1 SEHNR, CDR2 FQNEAQ (reference sequence). The CDR3 protein is CASSISGRETQYF. CDR3 bases: TGTGCCAGCAGCATTAGCGGGAGAGAGACCCAGTACTTC.

V usage is TRBV30 and J usage is TRBJ2-1; unclear D gene. This CDR3 region has 12 residues. CDR1 is GTSNPN, CDR2 SVGIG, per germline (reference sequence). V lost 1 base and J lost 9, with 10 bases in between. The CDR3 region has the DNA TGTGCCTGGAGTGATAGTTATACTGAGCAGTTCTTC. Its protein product is CAWSDSYTEQFF. Variable domain in full (rest from reference TRBV30 and TRBJ2-1): SQTIHQWPATLVQPVGSPLSLECTVEGTSNPNLYWYRQAAGRGLQLLFYSVGIGQISSEVPQNLSASRPQDRQFILSSKKLLLSDSGFYLCAWSDSYTEQFFGPGTRLTVL.

The genes are TRBV6-1 and TRBJ2-1, with D perhaps matching TRBD1 (5 bases). The CDR3 totals 14 residues. With 2 bases removed from V and 10 bases from J, the gap between germline ends came to 15 bases. Germline V gene sequence: CDR1 MNHNS, CDR2 SASEGT. As DNA, the CDR3 is TGTGCCAGCAGTGAACGTCTCAGGGTTCGCGAGCAGTTCTTC. As protein: CASSERLRVREQFF.

The chain recombines TRBV4-1 with TRBJ1-3; D is possibly TRBD1 (5 bases). The CDR3 is 16 amino acids. CDR1 and CDR2 (germline): MGHRA, YSYEKL. V lost 4 bases and J 3 bases, leaving 16 bases between the germline ends. Here the CDR3 reads CASSRPSQGGGNTIYF. The CDR3 DNA reads TGCGCCAGCAGCCGTCCGTCTCAGGGTGGTGGAAACACCATATATTTT.

The V and J genes are TRBV7-9 and TRBJ1-4; possibly TRBD1 for D (5 bases). The ends were cut back, 6 bases at V and 8 bases at J, with 25 bases in the middle. Germline loops: CDR1 SEHNR, CDR2 FQNEAQ (reference sequence). The CDR3 contains 17 residues. This CDR3 is CASSHNYYRGNGEKLFF. CDR3 coding DNA: TGTGCCAGCAGTCACAACTACTACCGGGGGAACGGGGAAAAACTGTTTTTT.

In its sample, this clone was seen once. The chain uses TRBV6-5 and TRBJ2-2; no clear D gene. V was trimmed by 5 bases and J by 6 bases, leaving 4 bases between them. From germline, CDR1 is MNHEY and CDR2 SVGAGI. This CDR3 comprises 11 residues. The CDR3 nucleotides read TGTGCCAGCAGTCGTTCCGGGGAGCTGTTTTTT. It codes for CASSRSGELFF.

This sequence joins TRBV18 and TRBJ2-4; D might be TRBD1 (6 bases). CDR3 length: 18 amino acids. Trimming pared 6 bases from V and 0 bases from J, leaving 21 bases between. The germline V gene has CDR1 KGHSH and CDR2 LQKENI. The DNA for the CDR3 is TGTGCCAGCTCTCTCCTAGAACAGGGTTACGTAGCCAAAAACATTCAGTACTTC. Translated, it gives CASSLLEQGYVAKNIQYF.

This clone has a single count. V and J are TRBV2 and TRBJ1-2, with 7 bases that match TRBD1. This CDR3 region has 14 residues. The germline gives CDR1 SNHLY, CDR2 FYNNEI. V was pared by 1 base and J by 2 bases, with 1 base of the junction left unmatched. CDR3 nucleotide sequence: TGTGCCAGCAGTGAAGACAGGGGAAACTATGGCTACACCTTC. Translating gives CASSEDRGNYGYTF.

The rearrangement links TRBV5-1 to TRBJ2-7; 8 bases agree with TRBD1. The CDR3 runs to 12 residues. In germline, CDR1 is SGHRS, CDR2 YFSETQ. Losses at the gene ends were 4 bases for V and 5 bases for J; bases not matched to a gene: 2. In DNA form, the CDR3 reads TGCGCCAGCAGCCTGACAGGGGACGAGCAGTACTTC. Protein product: CASSLTGDEQYF.

This clone was counted a single time. The V call is TRBV2, the J call TRBJ2-7; 8 bases are a match to TRBD2. The CDR3 contains 15 residues. J gave up 3 bases and V 2 bases, and 6 bases lay outside the gene matches. Germline values: CDR1 SNHLY, CDR2 FYNNEI. CDR3 sequence reads: CASSETGLEGYEQYF. CDR3 DNA sequence: TGTGCCAGCAGTGAAACGGGACTAGAGGGCTACGAGCAGTACTTC.